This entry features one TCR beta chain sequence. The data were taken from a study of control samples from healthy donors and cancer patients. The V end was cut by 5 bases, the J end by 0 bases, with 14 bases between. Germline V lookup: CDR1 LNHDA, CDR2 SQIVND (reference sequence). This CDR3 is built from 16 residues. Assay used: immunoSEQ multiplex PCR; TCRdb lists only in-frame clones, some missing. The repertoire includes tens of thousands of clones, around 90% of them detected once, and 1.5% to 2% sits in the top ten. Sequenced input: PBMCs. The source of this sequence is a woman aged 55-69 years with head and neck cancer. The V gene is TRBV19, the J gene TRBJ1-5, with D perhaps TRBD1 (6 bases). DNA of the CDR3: TGTGCCAGTAGTCGAGGGGGAATTAATAGCAATCAGCCCCAGCATTTT. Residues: CASSRGGINSNQPQHF.